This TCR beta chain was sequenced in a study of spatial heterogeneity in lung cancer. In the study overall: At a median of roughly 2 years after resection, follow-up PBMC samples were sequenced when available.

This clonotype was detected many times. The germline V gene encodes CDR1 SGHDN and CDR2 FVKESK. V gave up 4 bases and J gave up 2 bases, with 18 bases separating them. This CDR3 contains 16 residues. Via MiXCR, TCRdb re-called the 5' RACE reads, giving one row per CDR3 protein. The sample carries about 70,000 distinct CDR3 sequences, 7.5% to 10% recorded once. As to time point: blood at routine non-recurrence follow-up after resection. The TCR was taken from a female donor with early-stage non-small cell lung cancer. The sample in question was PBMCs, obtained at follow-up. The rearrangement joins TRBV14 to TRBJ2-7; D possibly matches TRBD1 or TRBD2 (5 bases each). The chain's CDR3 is CASSPLFGGSPYEQYF. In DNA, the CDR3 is TGTGCCAGCAGCCCACTTTTTGGGGGATCCCCCTACGAGCAGTACTTC.